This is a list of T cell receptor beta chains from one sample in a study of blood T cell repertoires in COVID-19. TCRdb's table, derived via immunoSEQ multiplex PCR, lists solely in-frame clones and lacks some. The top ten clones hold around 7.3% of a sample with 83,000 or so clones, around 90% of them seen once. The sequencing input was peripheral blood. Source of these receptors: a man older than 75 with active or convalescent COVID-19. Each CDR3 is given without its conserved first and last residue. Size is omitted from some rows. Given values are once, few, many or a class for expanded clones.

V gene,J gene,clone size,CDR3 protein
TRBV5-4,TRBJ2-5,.,ASSFGTGGRETQY
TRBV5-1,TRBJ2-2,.,ASSLVQSTGELF
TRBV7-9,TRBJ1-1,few,ASSAGQGYTEAF
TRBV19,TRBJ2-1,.,ASARAGQGFDEQF
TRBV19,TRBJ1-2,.,ASSPGTGRNYGYT
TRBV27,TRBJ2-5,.,ASGPRRGETQY
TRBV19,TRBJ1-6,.,ASRAGTDSSPLH
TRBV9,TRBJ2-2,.,ASRAQSNTGELF
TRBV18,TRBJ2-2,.,ASSPDLAGANTGELF
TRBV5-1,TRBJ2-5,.,ASSFQGQGETQY
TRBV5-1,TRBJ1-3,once,ASSLALEAGNTIY
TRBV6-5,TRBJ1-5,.,ASRTGGVVNQPQH
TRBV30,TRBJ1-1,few,AWSRGTEAF
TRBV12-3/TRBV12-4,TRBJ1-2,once,ASSLQGEGYT
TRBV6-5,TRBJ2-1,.,ATSPGTSGRNEQF
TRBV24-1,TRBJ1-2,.,ATSGAWEGGYT
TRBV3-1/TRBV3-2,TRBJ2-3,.,ASSQGARDTQY
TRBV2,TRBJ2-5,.,ASSRGLAETQY
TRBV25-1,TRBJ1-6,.,ASGKGQGTSPLH
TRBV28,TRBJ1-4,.,ASSSGGRTNEKLF
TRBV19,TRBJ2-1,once,ASSIGAYNEQF
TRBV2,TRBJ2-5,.,ASSEFVSGRAGQETQY
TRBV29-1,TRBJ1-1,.,SCGQTNTEAF
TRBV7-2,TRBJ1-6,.,ASSFVRGGNSPLH
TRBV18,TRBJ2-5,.,ASSPYGETQY
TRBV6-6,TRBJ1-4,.,ASSYSGVREKLF
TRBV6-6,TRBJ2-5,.,ASSQTGGQETQY
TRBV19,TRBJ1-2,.,ASSIDSDDGYT
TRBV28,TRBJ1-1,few,ASSLSPGTGVNTEAF
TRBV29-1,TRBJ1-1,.,SAKAGMNTEAF
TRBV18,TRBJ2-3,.,ASSPLSSGRTDTQY
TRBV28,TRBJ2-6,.,ASRQQGSGANVLT
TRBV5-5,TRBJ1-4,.,ASSLPNIRFEKLF
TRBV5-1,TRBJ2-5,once,ASGRDSLKETQY
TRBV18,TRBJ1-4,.,ASSPPRGATNEKLF
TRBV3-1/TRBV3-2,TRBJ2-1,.,ASSPEGGSGQF
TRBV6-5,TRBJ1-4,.,ASSRQGLGEKLF
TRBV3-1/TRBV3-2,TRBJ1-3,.,ASSQDPRGSGNTIY
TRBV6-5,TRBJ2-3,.,ASSYSAGVQDTQY
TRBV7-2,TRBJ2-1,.,ASSSQRREFDEQF
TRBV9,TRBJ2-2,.,ASSSRGYVAGELF
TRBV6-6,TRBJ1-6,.,ASSSTGENSPLH
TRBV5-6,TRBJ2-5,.,ASSPRQGLKETQY
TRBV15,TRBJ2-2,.,ATSRAGLDPGELF
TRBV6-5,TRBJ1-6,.,ASSYSGTVSSPLH
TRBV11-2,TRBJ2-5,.,ASSLVGQETQY
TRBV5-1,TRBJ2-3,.,ASSLPQTDTQY
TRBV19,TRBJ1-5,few,ASSSQGHQPQH
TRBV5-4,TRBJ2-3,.,ASSLRRGSPDTQY
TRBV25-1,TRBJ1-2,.,ASRDTGNHGYT